The entry that follows covers one TCR beta chain sequence. The data derive from a study of tumor T cells in aggressive B-cell lymphoma. The data were produced by immunoSEQ multiplex PCR, yet TCRdb's version contains in-frame clones alone and is incomplete. The profile covers around 10,000 clones, with about 90% appearing a single time and 3% taken by the ten largest. The ends lost 4 bases at V and 4 bases at J; junction bases unmatched: 3. CDR3 length equals 14 residues. Germline values: CDR1 MNHEY, CDR2 SMNVEV (reference sequence). This rearrangement joins TRBV27 to TRBJ1-5; 8 bases fit TRBD1. The sequence was collected from an adult with diffuse large B cell lymphoma. Sequenced input: tumor tissue. The CDR3 DNA is TGTGCCAGCAGTTACGGACAGGGTAATCAGCCCCAGCATTTT. This gives the protein CASSYGQGNQPQHF.